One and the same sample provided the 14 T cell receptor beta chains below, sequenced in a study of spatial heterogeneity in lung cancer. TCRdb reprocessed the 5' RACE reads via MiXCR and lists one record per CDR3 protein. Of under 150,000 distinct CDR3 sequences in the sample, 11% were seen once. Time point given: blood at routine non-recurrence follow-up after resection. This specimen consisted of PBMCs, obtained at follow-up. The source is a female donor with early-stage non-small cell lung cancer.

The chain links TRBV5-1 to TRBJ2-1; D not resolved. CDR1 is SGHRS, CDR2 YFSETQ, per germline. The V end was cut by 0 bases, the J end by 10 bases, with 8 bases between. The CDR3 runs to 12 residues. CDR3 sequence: CASSLEGGEQFF. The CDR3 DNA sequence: TGCGCCAGCAGCTTGGAAGGTGGCGAGCAGTTCTTC.

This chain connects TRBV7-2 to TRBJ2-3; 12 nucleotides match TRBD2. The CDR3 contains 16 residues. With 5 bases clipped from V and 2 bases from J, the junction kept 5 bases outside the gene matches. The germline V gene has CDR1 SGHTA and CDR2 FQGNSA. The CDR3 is CASSRGLAGTTDTQYF. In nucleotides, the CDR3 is TGTGCCAGCAGCCGAGGACTAGCGGGAACCACAGATACGCAGTATTTT.

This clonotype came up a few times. CDR3 residues: CSANRDRGHTDTQYF. The CDR3 nucleotides read TGCAGTGCTAACCGGGACAGGGGCCACACAGATACGCAGTATTTT. V and J are TRBV20-1 and TRBJ2-3; TRBD1 matches at 10 bases. The V and J ends lost 4 bases and 2 bases, in that order; junction bases with no gene match: 6. The germline CDR1 and CDR2 sequences are DFQATT and SNEGSKA (reference sequence). This CDR3 has 15 residues.

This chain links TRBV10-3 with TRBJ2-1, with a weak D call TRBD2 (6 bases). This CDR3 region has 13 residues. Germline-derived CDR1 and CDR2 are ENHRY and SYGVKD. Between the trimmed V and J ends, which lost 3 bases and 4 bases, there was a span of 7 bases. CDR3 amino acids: CAISERGYNEQFF. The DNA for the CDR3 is TGTGCCATCAGTGAACGGGGGTACAATGAGCAGTTCTTC.

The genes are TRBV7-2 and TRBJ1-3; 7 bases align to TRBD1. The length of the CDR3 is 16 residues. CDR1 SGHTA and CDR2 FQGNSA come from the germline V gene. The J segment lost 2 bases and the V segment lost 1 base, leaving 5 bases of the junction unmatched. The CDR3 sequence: CASSLVFGTAGNTIYF. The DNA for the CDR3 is TGTGCCAGCAGCTTAGTCTTCGGGACAGCTGGAAACACCATATATTTT.

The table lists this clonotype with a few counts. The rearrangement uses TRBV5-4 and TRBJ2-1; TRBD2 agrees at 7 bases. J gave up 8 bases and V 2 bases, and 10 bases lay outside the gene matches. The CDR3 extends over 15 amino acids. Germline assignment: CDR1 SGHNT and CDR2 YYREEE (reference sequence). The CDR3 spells CASSFGGRAIDEQFF. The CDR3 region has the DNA TGTGCCAGCAGCTTTGGTGGGAGGGCCATTGATGAGCAGTTCTTC.

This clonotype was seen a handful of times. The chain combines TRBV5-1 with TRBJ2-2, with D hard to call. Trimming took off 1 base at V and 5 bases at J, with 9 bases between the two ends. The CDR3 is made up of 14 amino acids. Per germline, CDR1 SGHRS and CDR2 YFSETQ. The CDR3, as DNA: TGCGCCAGCAGCTTGCAGTTCCAAACCGGGGAGCTGTTTTTT. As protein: CASSLQFQTGELFF.

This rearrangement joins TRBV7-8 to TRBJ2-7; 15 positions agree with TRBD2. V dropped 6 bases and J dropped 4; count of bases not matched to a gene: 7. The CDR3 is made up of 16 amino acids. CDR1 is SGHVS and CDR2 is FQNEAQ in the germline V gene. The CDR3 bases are TGTGCCAGCAGACGAGCCGGGACTAGCGGGAGGTACGAGCAGTACTTC. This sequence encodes CASRRAGTSGRYEQYF. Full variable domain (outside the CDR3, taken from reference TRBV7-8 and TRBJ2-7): GAGVSQSPRYKVAKRGQDVALRCDPISGHVSLFWYQQALGQGPEFLTYFQNEAQLDKSGLPSDRFFAERPEGSVSTLKIQRTQQEDSAVYLCASRRAGTSGRYEQYFGPGTRLTVT.

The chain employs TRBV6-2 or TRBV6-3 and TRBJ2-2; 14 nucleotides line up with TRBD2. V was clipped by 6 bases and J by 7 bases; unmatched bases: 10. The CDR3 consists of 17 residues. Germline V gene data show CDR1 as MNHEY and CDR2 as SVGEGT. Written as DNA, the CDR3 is TGTGCCAGCAGACGAACCGGGACTAGCGGGAGAGGCGGGGAGCTGTTTTTT. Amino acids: CASRRTGTSGRGGELFF.

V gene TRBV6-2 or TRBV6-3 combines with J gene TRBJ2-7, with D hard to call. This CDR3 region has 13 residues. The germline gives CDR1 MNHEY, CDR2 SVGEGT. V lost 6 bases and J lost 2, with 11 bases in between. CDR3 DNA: TGTGCCAGCAGCGCCACAGCACCCTACGAGCAGTACGTC. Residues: CASSATAPYEQYV.

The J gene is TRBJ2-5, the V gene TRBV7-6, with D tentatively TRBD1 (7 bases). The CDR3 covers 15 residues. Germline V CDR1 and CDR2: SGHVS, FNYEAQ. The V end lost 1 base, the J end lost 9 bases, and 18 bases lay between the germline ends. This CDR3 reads CASSLDRQGGKSQYF. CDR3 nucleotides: TGTGCCAGCAGCTTAGACCGACAGGGCGGGAAGTCCCAGTACTTC.

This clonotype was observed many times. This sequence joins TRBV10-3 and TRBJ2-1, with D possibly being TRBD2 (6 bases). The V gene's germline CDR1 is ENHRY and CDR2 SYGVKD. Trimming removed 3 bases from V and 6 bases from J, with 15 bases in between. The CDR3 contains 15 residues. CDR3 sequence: CAISDWRAPGNEQFF. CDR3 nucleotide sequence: TGTGCCATCAGTGATTGGAGGGCCCCGGGCAATGAGCAGTTCTTC.

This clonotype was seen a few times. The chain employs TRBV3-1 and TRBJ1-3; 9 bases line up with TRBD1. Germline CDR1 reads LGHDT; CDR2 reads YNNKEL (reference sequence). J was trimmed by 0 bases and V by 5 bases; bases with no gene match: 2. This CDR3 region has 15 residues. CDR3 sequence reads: CASSATGGSGNTIYF. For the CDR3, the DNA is TGTGCCAGCAGCGCGACAGGGGGCTCTGGAAACACCATATATTTT.

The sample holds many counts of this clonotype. CDR3 nucleotides: TGTGCCAGCAGTGCCCGTCCGGGAGATACGCAGTATTTT. This encodes CASSARPGDTQYF. The J gene is TRBJ2-3, the V gene TRBV6-4; D remains unclear. The CDR3 totals 13 residues. Germline-derived CDR1 and CDR2 are MRHNA and SNTAGT. The ends were cut back, 4 bases at V and 5 bases at J, with 10 bases in the middle.